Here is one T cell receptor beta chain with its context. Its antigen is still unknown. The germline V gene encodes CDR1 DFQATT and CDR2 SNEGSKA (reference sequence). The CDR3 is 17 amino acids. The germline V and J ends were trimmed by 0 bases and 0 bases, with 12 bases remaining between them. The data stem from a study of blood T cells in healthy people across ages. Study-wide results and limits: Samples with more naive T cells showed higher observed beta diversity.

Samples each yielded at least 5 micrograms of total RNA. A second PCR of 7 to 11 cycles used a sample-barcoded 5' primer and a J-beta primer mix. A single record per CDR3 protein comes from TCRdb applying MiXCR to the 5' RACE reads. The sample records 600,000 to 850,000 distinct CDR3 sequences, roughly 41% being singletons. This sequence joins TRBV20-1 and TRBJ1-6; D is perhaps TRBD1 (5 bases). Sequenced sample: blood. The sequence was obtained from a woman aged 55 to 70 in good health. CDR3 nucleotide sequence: TGCAGTGCTAGAGATCGGGGGGGAGGCTCCTATAATTCACCCCTCCACTTT. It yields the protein CSARDRGGGSYNSPLHF.